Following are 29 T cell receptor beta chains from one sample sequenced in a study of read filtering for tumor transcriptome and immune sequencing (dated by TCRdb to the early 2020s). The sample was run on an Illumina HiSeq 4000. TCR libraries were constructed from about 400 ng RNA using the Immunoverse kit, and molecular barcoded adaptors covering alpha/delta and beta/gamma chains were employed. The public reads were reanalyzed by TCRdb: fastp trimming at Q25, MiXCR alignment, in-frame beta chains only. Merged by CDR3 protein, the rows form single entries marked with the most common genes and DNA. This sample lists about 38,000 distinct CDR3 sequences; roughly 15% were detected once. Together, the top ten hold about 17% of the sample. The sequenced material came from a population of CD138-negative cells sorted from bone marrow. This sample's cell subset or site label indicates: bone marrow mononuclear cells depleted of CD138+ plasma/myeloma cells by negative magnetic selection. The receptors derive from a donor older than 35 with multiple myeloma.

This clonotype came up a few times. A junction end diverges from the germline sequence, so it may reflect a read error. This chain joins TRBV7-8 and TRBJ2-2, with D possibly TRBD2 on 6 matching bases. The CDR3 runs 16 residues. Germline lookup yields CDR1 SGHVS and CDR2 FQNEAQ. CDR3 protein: CASSLDQPGLPGELSF. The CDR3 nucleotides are TGTGCCAGCAGCTTGGACCAACCGGGACTTCCCGGGGAGCTGTCTTTT.

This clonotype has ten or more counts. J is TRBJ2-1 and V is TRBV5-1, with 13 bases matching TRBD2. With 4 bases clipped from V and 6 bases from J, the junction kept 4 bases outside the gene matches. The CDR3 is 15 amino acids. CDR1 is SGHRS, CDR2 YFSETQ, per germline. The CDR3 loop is CASSLRLAGGNEQFF. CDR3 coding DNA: TGCGCCAGCAGCCTACGACTAGCGGGGGGCAATGAGCAGTTCTTC.

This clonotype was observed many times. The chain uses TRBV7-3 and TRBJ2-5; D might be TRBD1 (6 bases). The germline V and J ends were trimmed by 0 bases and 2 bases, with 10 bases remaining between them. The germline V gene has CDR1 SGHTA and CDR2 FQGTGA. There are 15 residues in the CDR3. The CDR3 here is CASSLTIDRQETQYF. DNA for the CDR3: TGTGCCAGCAGCTTAACTATAGACAGGCAAGAGACCCAGTACTTC. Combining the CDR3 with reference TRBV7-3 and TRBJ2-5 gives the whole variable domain GAGVSQTPSNKVTEKGKYVELRCDPISGHTALYWYRQSLGQGPEFLIYFQGTGAADDSGLPNDRFFAVRPEGSVSTLKIQRTERGDSAVYLCASSLTIDRQETQYFGPGTRLLVL.

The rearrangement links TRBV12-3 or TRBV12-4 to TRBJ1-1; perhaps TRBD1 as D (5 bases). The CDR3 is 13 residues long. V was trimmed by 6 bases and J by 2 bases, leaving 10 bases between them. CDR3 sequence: CASRDGGNTEAFF. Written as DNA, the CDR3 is TGTGCCAGCAGGGACGGGGGTAACACTGAAGCTTTCTTT.

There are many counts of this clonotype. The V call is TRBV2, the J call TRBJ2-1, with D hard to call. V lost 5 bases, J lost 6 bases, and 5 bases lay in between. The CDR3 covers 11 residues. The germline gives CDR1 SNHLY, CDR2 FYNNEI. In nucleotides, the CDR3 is TGTGCCAGCAGTAGCCCCAATGAGCAGTTCTTC. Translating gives CASSSPNEQFF.

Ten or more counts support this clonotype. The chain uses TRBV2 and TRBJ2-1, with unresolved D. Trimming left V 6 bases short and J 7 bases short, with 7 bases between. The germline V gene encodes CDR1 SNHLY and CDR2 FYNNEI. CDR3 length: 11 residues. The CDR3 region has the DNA TGTGCCAGCAGCGCGGTTAATGAGCAGTTCTTC. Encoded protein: CASSAVNEQFF.

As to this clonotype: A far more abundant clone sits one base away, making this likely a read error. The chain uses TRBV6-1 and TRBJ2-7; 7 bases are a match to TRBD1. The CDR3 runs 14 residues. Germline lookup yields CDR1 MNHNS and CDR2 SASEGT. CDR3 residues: CVSRGTASSYEQYF. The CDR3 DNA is TGTGTCAGCAGGGGGACGGCGAGCTCCTACGAGCAGTACTTC.

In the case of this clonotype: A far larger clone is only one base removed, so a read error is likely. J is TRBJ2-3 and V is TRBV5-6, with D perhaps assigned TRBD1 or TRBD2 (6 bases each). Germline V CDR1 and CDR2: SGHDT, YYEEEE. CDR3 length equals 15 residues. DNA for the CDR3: TGTGCCGGCAGCTTGGTGGGGGGCCCCACAGATACGCAGTATTTT. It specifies CAGSLVGGPTDTQYF.

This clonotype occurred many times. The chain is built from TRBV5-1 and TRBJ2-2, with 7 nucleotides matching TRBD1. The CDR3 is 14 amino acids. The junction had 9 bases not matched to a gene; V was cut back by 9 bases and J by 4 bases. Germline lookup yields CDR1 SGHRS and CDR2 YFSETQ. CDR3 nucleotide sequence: TGCGCCACCACAGGGGCCCTCCCCACCGGGGAGCTGTTTTTT. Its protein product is CATTGALPTGELFF.

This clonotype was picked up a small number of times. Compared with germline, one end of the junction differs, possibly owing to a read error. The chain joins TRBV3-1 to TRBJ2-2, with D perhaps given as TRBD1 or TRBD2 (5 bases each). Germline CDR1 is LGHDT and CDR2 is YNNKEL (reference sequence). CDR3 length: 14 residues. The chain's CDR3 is CASSQGGTTGELLF. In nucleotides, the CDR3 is TGTGCCAGCAGCCAAGGGGGGACCACCGGGGAGCTGCTTTTT. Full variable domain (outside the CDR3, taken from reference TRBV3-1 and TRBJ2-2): DTAVSQTPKYLVTQMGNDKSIKCEQNLGHDTMYWYKQDSKKFLKIMFSYNNKELIINETVPNRFSPKSPDKAHLNLHINSLELGDSAVYFCASSQGGTTGELLFGEGSRLTVL.

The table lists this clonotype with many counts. CDR3 DNA: TGTGCCAGCAGCCTACGCCCTTCGGGGCCAGATACGCAGTATTTT. Translating gives CASSLRPSGPDTQYF. This sequence joins TRBV11-2 and TRBJ2-3, with D perhaps TRBD1 or TRBD2 (5 bases each). The V and J ends lost 5 bases and 4 bases respectively, with 16 bases between them. Germline V gene data show CDR1 as SGHAT and CDR2 as FQNNGV. The CDR3 has 15 residues.

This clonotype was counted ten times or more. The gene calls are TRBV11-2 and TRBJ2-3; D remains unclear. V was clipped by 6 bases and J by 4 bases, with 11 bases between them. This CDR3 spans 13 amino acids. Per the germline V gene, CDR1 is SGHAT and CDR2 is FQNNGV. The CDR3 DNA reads TGTGCCAGCAGTTCCGGAACCTCAGATACGCAGTATTTT. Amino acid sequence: CASSSGTSDTQYF.

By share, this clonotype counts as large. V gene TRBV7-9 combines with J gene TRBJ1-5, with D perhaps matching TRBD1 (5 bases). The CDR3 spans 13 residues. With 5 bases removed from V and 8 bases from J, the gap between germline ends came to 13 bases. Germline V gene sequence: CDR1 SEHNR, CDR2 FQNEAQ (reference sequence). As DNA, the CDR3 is TGTGCCAGCAGCCCCGCGATGGGGGAGCCCCAGCATTTT. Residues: CASSPAMGEPQHF.

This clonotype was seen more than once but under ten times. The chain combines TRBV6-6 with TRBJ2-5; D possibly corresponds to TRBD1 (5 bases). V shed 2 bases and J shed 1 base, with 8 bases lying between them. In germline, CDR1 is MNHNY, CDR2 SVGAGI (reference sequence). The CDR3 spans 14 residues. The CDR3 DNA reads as TGTGCCAGCAGTTACAATGGGGCCCAAGAGACCCAGTACTTC. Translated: CASSYNGAQETQYF.

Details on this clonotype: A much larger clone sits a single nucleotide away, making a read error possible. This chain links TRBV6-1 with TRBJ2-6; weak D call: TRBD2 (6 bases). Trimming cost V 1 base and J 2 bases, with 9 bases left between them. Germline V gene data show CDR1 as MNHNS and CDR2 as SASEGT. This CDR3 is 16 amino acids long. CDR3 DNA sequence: TGTGCCAGCAGTGAAGTCGGGACTCCTGGGGCCAACGTCCTGACTTTC. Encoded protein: CASSEVGTPGANVLTF.

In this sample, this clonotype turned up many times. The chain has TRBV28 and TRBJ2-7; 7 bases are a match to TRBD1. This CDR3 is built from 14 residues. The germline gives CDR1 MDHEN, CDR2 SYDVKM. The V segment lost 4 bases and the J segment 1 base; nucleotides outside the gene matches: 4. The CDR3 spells CASSSNRGSYEQYF. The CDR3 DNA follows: TGTGCCAGCAGTTCGAACAGGGGTTCCTACGAGCAGTACTTC. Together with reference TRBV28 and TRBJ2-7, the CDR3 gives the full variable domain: DVKVTQSSRYLVKRTGEKVFLECVQDMDHENMFWYRQDPGLGLRLIYFSYDVKMKEKGDIPEGYSVSREKKERFSLILESASTNQTSMYLCASSSNRGSYEQYFGPGTRLTVT.

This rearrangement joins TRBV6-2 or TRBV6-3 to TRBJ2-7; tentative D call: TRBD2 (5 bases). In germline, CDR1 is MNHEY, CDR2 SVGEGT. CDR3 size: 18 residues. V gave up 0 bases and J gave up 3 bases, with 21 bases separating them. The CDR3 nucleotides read TGTGCCAGCAGTTACTCAATTGGAGGTAGTAGCAGCTTCTACGAGCAGTACTTC. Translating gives CASSYSIGGSSSFYEQYF.

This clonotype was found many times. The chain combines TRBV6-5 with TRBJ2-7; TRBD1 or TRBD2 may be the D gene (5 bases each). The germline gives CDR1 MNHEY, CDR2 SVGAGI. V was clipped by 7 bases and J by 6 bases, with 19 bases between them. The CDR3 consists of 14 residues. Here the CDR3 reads CASTGSGRAGEQYF. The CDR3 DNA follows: TGTGCCAGCACCGGGTCGGGCAGGGCGGGCGAGCAGTACTTC.

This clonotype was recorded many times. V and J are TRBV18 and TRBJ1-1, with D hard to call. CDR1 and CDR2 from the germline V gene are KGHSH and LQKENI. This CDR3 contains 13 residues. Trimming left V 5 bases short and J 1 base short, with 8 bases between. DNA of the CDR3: TGTGCCAGCTCAATACGGAAGAACACTGAAGCTTTCTTT. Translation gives CASSIRKNTEAFF. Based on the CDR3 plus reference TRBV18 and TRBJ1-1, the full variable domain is NAGVMQNPRHLVRRRGQEARLRCSPMKGHSHVYWYRQLPEEGLKFMVYLQKENIIDESGMPKERFSAEFPKEGPSILRIQQVVRGDSAAYFCASSIRKNTEAFFGQGTRLTVV.

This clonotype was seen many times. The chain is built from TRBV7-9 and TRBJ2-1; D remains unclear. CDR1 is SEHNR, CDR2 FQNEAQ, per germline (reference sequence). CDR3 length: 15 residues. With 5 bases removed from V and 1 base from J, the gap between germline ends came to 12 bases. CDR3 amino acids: CASSGREGSYNEQFF. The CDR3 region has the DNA TGTGCCAGCAGCGGTAGGGAAGGGTCCTACAATGAGCAGTTCTTC.

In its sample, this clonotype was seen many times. The CDR3 is CASSPLQDGNQPQHF. The CDR3 coding sequence is TGTGCCAGCTCACCGCTCCAGGACGGCAATCAGCCCCAGCATTTT. The chain combines TRBV18 with TRBJ1-5, with D unclear. Deletions cut 3 bases from V and 2 bases from J, with 11 bases between. Germline V gene data show CDR1 as KGHSH and CDR2 as LQKENI. The CDR3 consists of 15 residues. The full variable domain, its missing parts supplied by reference TRBV18 and TRBJ1-5, is NAGVMQNPRHLVRRRGQEARLRCSPMKGHSHVYWYRQLPEEGLKFMVYLQKENIIDESGMPKERFSAEFPKEGPSILRIQQVVRGDSAAYFCASSPLQDGNQPQHFGDGTRLSIL.

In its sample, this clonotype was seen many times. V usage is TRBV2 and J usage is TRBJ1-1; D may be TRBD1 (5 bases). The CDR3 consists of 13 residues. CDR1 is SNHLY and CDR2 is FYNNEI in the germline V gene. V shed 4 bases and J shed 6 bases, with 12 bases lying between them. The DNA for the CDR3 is TGTGCCAGCAGTGGATTCAGGGCCGCTGAAGCTTTCTTT. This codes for CASSGFRAAEAFF.

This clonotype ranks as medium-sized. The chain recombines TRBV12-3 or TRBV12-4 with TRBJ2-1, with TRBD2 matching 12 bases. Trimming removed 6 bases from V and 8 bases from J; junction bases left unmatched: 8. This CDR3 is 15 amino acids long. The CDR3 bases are TGTGCCAGCAGCCCTAGCGGGGGGGCGCGAGATGAGCAGTTCTTC. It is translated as CASSPSGGARDEQFF.

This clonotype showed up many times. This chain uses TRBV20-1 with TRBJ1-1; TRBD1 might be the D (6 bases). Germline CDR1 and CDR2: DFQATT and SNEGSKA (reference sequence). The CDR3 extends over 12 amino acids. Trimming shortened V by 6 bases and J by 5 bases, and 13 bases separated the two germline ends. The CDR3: CSALRGQTEAFF. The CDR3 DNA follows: TGCAGTGCACTCAGGGGTCAGACTGAAGCTTTCTTT.

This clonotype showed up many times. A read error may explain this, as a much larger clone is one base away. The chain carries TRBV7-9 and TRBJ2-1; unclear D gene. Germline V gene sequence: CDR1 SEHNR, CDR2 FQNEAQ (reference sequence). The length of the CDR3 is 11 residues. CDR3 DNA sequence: TGTGCCAGCAGCTTAGCAAATGGGCAGTTCTTC. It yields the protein CASSLANGQFF.

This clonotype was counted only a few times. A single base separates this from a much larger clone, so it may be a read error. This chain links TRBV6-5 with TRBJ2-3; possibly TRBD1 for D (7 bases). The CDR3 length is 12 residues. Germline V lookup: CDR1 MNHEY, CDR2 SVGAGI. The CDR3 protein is CASMEGANTLYF. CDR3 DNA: TGTGCCAGCATGGAGGGGGCAAATACGCTGTATTTT.

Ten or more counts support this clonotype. This CDR3 is CASSKGQPGGPEAFF. The CDR3 DNA reads TGTGCCAGCAGTAAAGGACAGCCCGGCGGTCCTGAAGCTTTCTTT. The J gene is TRBJ1-1, the V gene TRBV12-3 or TRBV12-4; D perhaps matches TRBD1 (6 bases). The CDR3 spans 15 residues. V was trimmed by 5 bases and J by 6 bases, leaving 19 bases between them.

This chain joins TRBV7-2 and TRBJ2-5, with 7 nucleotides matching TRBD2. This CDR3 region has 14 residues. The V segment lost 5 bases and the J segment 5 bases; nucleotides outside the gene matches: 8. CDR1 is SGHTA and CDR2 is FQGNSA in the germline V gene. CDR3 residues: CASSVNQGGETQYF. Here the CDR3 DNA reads TGTGCCAGCAGCGTCAACCAGGGAGGGGAGACCCAGTACTTC.

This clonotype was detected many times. CDR3 nucleotides: TGTGCCAGCAGTTCCCAGGGTTCTTCGGACTATGGCTACACCTTC. Translating gives CASSSQGSSDYGYTF. The chain is built from TRBV12-3 or TRBV12-4 and TRBJ1-2; TRBD1 is a possible D gene (5 bases). Trimming removed 4 bases from V and 3 bases from J, with 15 bases in between. The CDR3 is 15 amino acids.